The following is a TCR beta chain sequence with its context. The record originates from a study of technical replicates of blood from a handful of donors. Germline V gene data show CDR1 as MGHRA and CDR2 as YSYEKL. Losses at the gene ends were 4 bases for V and 3 bases for J; bases not matched to a gene: 6. The length of the CDR3 is 14 residues. TCRdb's copy holds only in-frame clones and misses some; the assay was immunoSEQ multiplex PCR. The sample includes roughly 80,000 clones, roughly 93% seen only once; the top ten take 0.41%. The sequenced material came from T cells isolated from PBMCs. The receptor comes from a human donor in good health. The rearrangement uses TRBV4-1 and TRBJ2-7, with TRBD2 identical over 7 bases. The chain's CDR3 is CASSRLAENYEQYF. CDR3 bases: TGCGCCAGCAGCCGTCTAGCGGAGAACTACGAGCAGTACTTC.